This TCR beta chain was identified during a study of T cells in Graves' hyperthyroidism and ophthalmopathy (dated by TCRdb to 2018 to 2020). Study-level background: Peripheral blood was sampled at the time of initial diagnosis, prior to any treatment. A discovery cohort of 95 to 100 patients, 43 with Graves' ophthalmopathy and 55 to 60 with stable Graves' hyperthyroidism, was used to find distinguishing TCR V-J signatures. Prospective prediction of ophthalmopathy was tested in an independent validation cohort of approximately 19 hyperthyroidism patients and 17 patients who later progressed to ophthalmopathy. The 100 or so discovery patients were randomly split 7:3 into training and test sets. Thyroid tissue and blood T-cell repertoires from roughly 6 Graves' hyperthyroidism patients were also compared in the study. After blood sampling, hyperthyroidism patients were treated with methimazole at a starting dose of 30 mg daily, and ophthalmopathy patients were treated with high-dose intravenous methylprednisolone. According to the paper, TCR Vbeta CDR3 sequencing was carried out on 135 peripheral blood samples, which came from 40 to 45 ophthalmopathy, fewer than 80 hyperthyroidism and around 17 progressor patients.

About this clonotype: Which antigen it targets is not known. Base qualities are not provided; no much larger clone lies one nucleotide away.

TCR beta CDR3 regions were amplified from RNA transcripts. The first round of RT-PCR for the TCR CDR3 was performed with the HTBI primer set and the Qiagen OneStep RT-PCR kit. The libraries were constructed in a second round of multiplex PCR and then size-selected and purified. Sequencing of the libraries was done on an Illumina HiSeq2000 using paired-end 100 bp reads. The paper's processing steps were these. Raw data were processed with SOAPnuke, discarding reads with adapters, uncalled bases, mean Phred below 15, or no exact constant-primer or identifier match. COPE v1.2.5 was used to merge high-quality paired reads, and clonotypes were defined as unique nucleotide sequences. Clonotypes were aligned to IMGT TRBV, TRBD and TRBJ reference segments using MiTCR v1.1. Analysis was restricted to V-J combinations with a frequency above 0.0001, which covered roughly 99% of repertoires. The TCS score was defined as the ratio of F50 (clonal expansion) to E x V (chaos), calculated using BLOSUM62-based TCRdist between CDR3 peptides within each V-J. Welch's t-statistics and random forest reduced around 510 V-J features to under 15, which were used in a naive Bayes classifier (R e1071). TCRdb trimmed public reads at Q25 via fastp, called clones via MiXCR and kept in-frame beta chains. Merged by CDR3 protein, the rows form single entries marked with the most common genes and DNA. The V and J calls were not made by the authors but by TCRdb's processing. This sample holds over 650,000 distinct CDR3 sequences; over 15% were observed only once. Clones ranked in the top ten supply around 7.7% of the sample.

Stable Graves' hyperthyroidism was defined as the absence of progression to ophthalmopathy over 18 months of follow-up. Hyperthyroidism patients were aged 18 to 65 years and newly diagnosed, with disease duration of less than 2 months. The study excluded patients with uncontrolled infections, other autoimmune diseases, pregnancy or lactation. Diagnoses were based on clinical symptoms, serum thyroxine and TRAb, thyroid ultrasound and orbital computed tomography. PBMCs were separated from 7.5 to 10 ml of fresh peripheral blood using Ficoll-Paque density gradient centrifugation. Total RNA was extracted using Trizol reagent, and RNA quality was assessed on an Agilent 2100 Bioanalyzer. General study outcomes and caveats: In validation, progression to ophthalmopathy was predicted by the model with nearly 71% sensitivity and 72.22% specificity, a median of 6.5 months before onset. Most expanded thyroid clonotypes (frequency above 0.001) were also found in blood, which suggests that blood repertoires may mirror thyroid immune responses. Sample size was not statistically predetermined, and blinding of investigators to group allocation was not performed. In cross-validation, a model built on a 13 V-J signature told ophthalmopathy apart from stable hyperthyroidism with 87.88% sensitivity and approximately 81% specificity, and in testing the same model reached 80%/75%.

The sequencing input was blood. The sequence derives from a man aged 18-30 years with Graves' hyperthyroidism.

The CDR3 protein sequence reads: CASSQADGYTGELFF. In nucleotide form, the sequence is TGCGCCAGCAGCCAAGCCGACGGTTACACCGGGGAGCTGTTTTTT. Here the chain combines TRBV4-1 and TRBJ2-2, with the D gene not clear enough to name. V gives up 1 base and J gives up 3 bases, and the segment between their germline ends measures 9 bases. The CDR3 sequence holds 15 residues, the cysteine and phenylalanine included. CDR3 DNA is the only sequence kept; it has 45 bases, read in frame from the first base. From a lookup of the germline V gene, CDR1 and CDR2 are MGHRA and YSYEKL.